The present T cell receptor beta chain was sequenced within a study of PD-1 blockade in mismatch repair-deficient tumors. Study background: Patients had 11 to 13 mismatch repair-deficient cancer types and were previously treated and progressing.

The CDR3 loop spans 15 amino acids. Germline loops: CDR1 LNHDA, CDR2 SQIVND (reference sequence). V dropped 7 bases and J dropped 1; count of bases not matched to a gene: 4. Data came from immunoSEQ multiplex PCR; TCRdb stores just in-frame clones and leaves some out. In the table there are some 85,000 clones, about 82% of which are singletons. Every patient had mismatch repair deficiency by PCR or immunohistochemistry. TCR sequencing covered a few patients who responded to pembrolizumab. Comment on this clone: Its antigen is unidentified.

Study-level results: Rapid post-treatment expansion, then contraction, generally preceding radiologic response, marked tumor-resident clones.

Source: peripheral blood, taken 44 weeks after starting pembrolizumab. The genes are TRBV19 and TRBJ2-1; TRBD2 matches 10 bases. This sequence was found in an adult with mismatch repair-deficient cancer. The CDR3 spells CASTDSGRSYNEQFF. The CDR3 DNA follows: TGTGCCAGTACCGATAGCGGGAGGTCCTACAATGAGCAGTTCTTC.